This is a list of T cell receptor beta chains from one sample in a study of blood T cell repertoires in COVID-19. Here immunoSEQ multiplex PCR was the method, and the copy in TCRdb shows in-frame clones only, minus some. The table lists 250,000 to 300,000 clones, about nine tenths of them singletons. Material for sequencing was peripheral blood. The source is a woman aged 55 to 70 with acute or convalescent COVID-19. Each CDR3 is given with its conserved first and last residue.

CDR3 protein	CDR3 length	V gene	J gene
CASSHRLAGSYEQYF	15	TRBV7-9	TRBJ2-7
CAWRLTSGIAETQYF	15	TRBV30	TRBJ2-5
CASSLAYAGVAGVTDTQYF	19	TRBV7-3	TRBJ2-3
CASSLGGGRVNTEAFF	16	TRBV5-4	TRBJ1-1
CASRQGRVREQYF	13	TRBV27	TRBJ2-7
CASSTLGPNNEQFF	14	TRBV3-1/TRBV3-2	TRBJ2-1
CATSATTGEVRGEQFF	16	TRBV24-1	TRBJ2-1
CASGTRQGALGYTF	14	TRBV27	TRBJ1-2
CASSPSSQGWKSPLHF	16	TRBV28	TRBJ1-6
CASSGQGGGYEQYF	14	TRBV5-1	TRBJ2-7
CASSLVPSVNTEAFF	15	TRBV11-2	TRBJ1-1
CASSLVAGANVLTF	14	TRBV27	TRBJ2-6
CASSPRQVQETQYF	14	TRBV18	TRBJ2-5
CASSGQGTTGELFF	14	TRBV2	TRBJ2-2
CAWGPWGGPETQYF	14	TRBV30	TRBJ2-5
CASSLLGQGSYEQYF	15	TRBV27	TRBJ2-7